The text below deals with one T cell receptor (beta chain). Antigen: not known. The data are from a study of OX40 agonist ivuxolimab in advanced cancers. General study findings and limits: Partial responders treated at 0.1-3.0 mg/kg exhibited clonal expansion among the lowest measured. The investigators did not determine what antigen specificity the expanded peripheral T cells had. Expanded clones belonging to CD8+ T cells outnumbered, on average, those of CD4+.

Profiled with immunoSEQ multiplex PCR; TCRdb holds only in-frame clones, not every one. The table includes about 55,000 clones, 84% detected once. The sequencing here drew on CD4+ or CD8+ T cells sorted from blood, taken in a trial of the OX40 agonist ivuxolimab. The origin of this receptor is an adult with an advanced solid tumor such as melanoma, head and neck, liver or kidney cancer.

CDR3 sequence: CASSFRDISNTEAFF. In DNA, the CDR3 is TGTGCCAGCAGTTTCCGGGACATCTCGAACACTGAAGCTTTCTTT. The chain joins TRBV28 to TRBJ1-1; a weak D match, TRBD1 (6 bases). The ends were cut back, 3 bases at V and 1 base at J, with 12 bases in the middle. The CDR3 totals 15 residues. Germline V gene data show CDR1 as MDHEN and CDR2 as SYDVKM.